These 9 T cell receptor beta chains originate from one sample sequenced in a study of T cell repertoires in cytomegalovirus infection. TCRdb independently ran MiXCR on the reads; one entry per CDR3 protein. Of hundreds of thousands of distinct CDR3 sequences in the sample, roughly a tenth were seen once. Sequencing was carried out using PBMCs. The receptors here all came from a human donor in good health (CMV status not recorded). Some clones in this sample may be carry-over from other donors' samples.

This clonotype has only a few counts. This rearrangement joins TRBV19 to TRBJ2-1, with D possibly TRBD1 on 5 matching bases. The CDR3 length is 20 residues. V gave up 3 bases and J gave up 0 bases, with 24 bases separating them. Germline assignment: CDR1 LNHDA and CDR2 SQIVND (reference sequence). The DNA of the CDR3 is TGTGCCAGTAGTATTCGGACACCGGATGGGGTGAAGAGCTCCTACAATGAGCAGTTCTTC. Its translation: CASSIRTPDGVKSSYNEQFF. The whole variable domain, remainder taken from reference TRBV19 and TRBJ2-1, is DGGITQSPKYLFRKEGQNVTLSCEQNLNHDAMYWYRQDPGQGLRLIYYSQIVNDFQKGDIAEGYSVSREKKESFPLTVTSAQKNPTAFYLCASSIRTPDGVKSSYNEQFFGPGTRLTVL.

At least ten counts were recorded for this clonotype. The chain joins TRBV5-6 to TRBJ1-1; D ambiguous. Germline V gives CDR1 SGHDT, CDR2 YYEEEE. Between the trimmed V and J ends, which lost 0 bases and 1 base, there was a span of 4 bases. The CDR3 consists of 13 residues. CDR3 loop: CASSLDTNTEAFF. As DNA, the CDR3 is TGTGCCAGCAGCTTGGACACGAACACTGAAGCTTTCTTT.

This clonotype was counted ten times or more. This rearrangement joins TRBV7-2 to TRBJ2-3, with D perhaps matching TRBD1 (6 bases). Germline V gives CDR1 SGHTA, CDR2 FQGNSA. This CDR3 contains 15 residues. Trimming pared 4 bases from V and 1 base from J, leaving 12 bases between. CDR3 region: CASSSQGSRTDTQYF. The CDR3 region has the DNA TGTGCCAGCAGCTCGCAGGGGTCCCGCACAGATACGCAGTATTTT.

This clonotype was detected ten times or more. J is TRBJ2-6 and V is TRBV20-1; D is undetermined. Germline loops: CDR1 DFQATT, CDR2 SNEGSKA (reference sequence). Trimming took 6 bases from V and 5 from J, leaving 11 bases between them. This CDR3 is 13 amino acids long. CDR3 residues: CSASPARANVLTF. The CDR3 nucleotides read TGCAGTGCGAGCCCAGCTAGGGCCAACGTCCTGACTTTC.

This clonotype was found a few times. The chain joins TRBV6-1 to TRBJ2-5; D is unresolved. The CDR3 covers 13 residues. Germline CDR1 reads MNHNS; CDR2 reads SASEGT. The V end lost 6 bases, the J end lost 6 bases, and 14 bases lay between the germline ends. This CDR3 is CASSPQAVQTQYF. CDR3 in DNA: TGTGCCAGCAGCCCCCAAGCTGTCCAGACCCAGTACTTC.

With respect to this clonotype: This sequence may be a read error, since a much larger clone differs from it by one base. The CDR3 protein is CASSTTAGTGVNEQFF. Written as DNA, the CDR3 is TGTGCCAGCAGTACAACCGCCGGGACAGGGGTGAATGAGCAGTTCTTC. This chain uses TRBV7-9 with TRBJ2-1; 10 positions agree with TRBD1. Germline CDR1 and CDR2: SEHNR and FQNEAQ (reference sequence). This CDR3 has 16 amino acids. Trimming took 6 bases from V and 7 from J; bases not matched to a gene: 12.

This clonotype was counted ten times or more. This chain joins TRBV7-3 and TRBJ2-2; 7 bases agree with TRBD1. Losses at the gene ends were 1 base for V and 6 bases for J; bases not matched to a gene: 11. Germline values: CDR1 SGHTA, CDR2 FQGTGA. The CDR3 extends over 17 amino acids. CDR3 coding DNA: TGTGCCAGCAGCTTAAAAGGGGGCCCGATAGGAGCCGGGGAGCTGTTTTTT. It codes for CASSLKGGPIGAGELFF.

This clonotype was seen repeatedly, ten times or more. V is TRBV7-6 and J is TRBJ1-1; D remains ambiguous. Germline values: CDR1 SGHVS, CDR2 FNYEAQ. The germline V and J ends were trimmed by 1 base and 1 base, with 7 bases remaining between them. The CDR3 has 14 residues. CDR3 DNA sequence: TGTGCCAGCAGCTTAGGGGTAGGGAACACTGAAGCTTTCTTT. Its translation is CASSLGVGNTEAFF.

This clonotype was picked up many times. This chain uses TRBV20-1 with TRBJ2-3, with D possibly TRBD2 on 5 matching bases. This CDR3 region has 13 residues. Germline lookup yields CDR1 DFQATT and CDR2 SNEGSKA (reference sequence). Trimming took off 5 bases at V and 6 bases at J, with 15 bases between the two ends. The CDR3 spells CSARARRADTQYF. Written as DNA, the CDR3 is TGCAGTGCTCGTGCAAGGCGGGCCGATACGCAGTATTTT.